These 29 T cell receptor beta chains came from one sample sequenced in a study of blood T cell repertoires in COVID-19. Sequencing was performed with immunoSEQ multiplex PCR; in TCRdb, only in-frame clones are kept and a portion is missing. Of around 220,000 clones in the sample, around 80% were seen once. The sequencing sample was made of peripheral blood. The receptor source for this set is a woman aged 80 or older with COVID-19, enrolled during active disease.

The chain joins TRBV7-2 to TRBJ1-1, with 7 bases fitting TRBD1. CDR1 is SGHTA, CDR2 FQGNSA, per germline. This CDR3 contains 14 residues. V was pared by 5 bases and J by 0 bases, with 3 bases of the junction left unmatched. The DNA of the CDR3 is TGTGCCAGCAGCCCGGGGACAGTGAACACTGAAGCTTTCTTT. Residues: CASSPGTVNTEAFF.

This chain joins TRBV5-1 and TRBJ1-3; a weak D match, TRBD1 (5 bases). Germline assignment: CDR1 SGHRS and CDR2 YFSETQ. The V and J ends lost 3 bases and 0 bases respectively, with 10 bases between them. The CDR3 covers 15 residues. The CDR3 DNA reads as TGCGCCAGCAGCTCTCAGGGCCTCTCTGGAAACACCATATATTTT. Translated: CASSSQGLSGNTIYF.

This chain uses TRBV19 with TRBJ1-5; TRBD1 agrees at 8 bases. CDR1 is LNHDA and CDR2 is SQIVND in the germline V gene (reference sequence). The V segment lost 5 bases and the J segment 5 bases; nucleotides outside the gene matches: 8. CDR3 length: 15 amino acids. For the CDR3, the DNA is TGTGCCAGTAGTTCCCAGGGGGCGGAGGATCAGCCCCAGCATTTT. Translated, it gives CASSSQGAEDQPQHF.

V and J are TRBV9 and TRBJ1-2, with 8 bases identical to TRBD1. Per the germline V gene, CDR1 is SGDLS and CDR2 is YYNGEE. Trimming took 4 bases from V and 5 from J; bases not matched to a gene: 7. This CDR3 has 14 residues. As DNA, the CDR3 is TGTGCCAGCAGCCATGACAGGGGCGGGTATGGCTACACCTTC. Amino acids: CASSHDRGGYGYTF.

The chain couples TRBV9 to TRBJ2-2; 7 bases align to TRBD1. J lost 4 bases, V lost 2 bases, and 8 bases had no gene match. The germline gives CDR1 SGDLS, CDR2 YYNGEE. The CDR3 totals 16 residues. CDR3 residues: CASSVGQAVPTGELFF. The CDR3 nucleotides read TGTGCCAGCAGCGTTGGACAGGCGGTACCCACCGGGGAGCTGTTTTTT.

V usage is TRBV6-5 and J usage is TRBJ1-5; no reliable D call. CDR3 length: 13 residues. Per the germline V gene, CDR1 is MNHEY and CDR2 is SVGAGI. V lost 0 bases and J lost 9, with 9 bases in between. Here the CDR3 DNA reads TGTGCCAGCAGTTACTCTAAAGGAGGGCCCCAGCATTTT. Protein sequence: CASSYSKGGPQHF.

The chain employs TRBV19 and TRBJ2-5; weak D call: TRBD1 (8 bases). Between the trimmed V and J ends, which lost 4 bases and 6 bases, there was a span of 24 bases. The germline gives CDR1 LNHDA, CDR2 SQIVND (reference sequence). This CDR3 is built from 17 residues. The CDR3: CASSNSGPGQGLKTQYF. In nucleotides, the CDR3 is TGTGCCAGTAGTAATTCGGGCCCTGGACAGGGACTAAAGACCCAGTACTTC.

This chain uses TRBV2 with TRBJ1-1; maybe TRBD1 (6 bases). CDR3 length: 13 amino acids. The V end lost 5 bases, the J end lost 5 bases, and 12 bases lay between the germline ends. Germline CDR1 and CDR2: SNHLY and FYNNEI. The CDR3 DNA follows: TGTGCCAGCAGTTCCGACAGGCCGACTGAAGCTTTCTTT. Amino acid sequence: CASSSDRPTEAFF.

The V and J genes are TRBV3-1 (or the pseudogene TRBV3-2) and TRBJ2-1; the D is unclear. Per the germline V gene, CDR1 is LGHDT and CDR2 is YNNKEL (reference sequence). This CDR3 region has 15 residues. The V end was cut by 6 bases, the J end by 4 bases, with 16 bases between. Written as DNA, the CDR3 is TGTGCCAGCAGTAGGTCCAGCGACGAGTACAATGAGCAGTTCTTC. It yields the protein CASSRSSDEYNEQFF.

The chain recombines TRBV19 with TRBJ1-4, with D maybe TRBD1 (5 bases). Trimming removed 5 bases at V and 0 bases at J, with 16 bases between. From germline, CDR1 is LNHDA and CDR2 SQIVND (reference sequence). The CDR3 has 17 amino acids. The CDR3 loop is CASSPGWGVATNEKLFF. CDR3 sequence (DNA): TGTGCCAGTAGTCCGGGATGGGGGGTCGCAACTAATGAAAAACTGTTTTTT.

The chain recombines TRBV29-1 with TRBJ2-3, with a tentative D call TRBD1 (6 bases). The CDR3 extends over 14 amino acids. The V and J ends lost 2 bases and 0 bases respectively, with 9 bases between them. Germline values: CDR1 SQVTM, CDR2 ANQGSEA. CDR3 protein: CSVERTASTDTQYF. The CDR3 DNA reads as TGCAGCGTTGAACGGACAGCTAGCACAGATACGCAGTATTTT.

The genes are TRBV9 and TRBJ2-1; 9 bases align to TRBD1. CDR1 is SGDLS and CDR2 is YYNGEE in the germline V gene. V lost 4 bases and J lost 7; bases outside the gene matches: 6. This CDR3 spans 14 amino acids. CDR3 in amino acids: CASSLRQGVNEQFF. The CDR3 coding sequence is TGTGCCAGCAGCTTGCGACAGGGGGTAAATGAGCAGTTCTTC. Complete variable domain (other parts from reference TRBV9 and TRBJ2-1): DSGVTQTPKHLITATGQRVTLRCSPRSGDLSVYWYQQSLDQGLQFLIQYYNGEERAKGNILERFSAQQFPDLHSELNLSSLELGDSALYFCASSLRQGVNEQFFGPGTRLTVL.

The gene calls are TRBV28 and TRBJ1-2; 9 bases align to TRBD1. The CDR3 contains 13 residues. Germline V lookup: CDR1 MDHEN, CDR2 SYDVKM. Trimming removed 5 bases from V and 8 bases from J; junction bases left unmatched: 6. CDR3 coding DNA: TGTGCCAGCAGTCCCGGGACAGGGAGAGGCTACACCTTC. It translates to CASSPGTGRGYTF.

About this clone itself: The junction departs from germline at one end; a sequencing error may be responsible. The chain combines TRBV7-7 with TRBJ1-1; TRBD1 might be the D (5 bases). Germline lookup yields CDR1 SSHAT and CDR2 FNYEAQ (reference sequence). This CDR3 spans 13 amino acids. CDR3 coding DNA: TGTGCTAGCAGCTTAGGACAGAACACTGAAGCTTTCTTT. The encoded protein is CASSLGQNTEAFF.

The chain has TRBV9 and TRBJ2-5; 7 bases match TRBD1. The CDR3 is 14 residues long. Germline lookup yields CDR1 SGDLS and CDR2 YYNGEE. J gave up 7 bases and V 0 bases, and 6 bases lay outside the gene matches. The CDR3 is CASSVVEGAGTQYF. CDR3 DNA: TGTGCCAGCAGCGTAGTCGAGGGGGCAGGGACCCAGTACTTC.

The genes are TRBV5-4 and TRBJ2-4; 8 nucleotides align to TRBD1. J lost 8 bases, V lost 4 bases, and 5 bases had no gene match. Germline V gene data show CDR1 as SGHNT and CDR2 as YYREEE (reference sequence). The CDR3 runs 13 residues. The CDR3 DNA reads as TGTGCCAGCAGCATCGGACAGGGAGACATTCAGTACTTC. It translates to CASSIGQGDIQYF.

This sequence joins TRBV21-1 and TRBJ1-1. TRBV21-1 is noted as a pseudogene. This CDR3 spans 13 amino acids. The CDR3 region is CASSKRRATEAFF. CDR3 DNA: TGTGCCAGCAGCAAAAGGAGAGCTACTGAAGCTTTCTTT.

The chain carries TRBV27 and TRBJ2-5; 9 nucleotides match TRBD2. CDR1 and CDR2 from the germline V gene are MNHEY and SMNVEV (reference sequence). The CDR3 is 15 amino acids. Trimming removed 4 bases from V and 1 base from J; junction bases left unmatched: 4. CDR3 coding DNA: TGTGCCAGCAGTTCACCTAGCGGGACCCAAGAGACCCAGTACTTC. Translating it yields CASSSPSGTQETQYF.

CDR3 region: CASSVFSGSSYNEQFF. In DNA form, the CDR3 reads TGTGCCAGCAGCGTCTTCTCCGGGAGCTCCTACAATGAGCAGTTCTTC. The chain recombines TRBV9 with TRBJ2-1; tentative D call: TRBD2 (6 bases). This CDR3 comprises 16 residues. Germline V lookup: CDR1 SGDLS, CDR2 YYNGEE. The germline V and J ends were trimmed by 2 bases and 0 bases, with 12 bases remaining between them.

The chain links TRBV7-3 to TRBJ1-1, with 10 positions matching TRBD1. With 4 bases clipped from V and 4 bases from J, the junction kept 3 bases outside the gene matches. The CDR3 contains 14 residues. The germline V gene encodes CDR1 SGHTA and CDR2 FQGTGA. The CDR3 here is CASSYGQGGTEAFF. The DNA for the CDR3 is TGTGCCAGCAGCTACGGACAGGGGGGCACTGAAGCTTTCTTT.

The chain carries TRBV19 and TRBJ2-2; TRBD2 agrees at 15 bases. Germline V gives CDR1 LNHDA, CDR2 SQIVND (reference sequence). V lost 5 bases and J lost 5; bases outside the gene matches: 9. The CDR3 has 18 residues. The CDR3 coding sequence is TGTGCCAGTAGTTTGCGGACTAGCGGGAGGGCCGAGACCGGGGAGCTGTTTTTT. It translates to CASSLRTSGRAETGELFF.

CDR3 sequence: CASSQEPGSSYEQYF. The DNA of the CDR3 is TGTGCCAGCAGCCAAGAGCCGGGGAGCTCCTACGAGCAGTACTTC. J is TRBJ2-7 and V is TRBV3-1 (or the pseudogene TRBV3-2), with D possibly TRBD2 on 5 matching bases. Trimming shortened V by 0 bases and J by 0 bases, and 9 bases separated the two germline ends. Germline assignment: CDR1 LGHDT and CDR2 YNNKEL (reference sequence). This CDR3 comprises 15 residues.

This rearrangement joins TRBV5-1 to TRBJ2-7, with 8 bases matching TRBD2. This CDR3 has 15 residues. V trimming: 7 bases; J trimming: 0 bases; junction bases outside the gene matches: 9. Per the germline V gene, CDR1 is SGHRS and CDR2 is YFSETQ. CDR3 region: CASSSTGGASYEQYF. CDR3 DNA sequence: TGCGCCAGCTCCTCTACCGGGGGGGCCTCCTACGAGCAGTACTTC.

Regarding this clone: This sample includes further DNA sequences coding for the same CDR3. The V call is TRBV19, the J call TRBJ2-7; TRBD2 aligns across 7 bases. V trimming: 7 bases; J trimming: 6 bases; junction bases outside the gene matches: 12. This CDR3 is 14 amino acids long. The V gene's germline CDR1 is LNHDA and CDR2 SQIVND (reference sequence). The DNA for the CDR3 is TGTGCCAGTAAGCTGACCAGCGGGAAGGTCGAGCAGTACTTC. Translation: CASKLTSGKVEQYF.

CDR3 nucleotides: TGTGCCAGCAGCAGCAGAAGACAGGCGGTCTATGGCTACACCTTC. Translated: CASSSRRQAVYGYTF. The chain joins TRBV13 to TRBJ1-2, with a possible D match to TRBD1 (6 bases). Germline loops: CDR1 PRHDT, CDR2 FYEKMQ (reference sequence). The V end was cut by 5 bases, the J end by 4 bases, with 17 bases between. There are 15 residues in the CDR3.

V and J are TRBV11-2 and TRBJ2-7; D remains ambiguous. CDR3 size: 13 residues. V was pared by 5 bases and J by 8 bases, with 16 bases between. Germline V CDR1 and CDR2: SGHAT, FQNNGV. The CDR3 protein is CASSLRPGWKQYF. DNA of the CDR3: TGTGCCAGCAGCCTACGTCCCGGGTGGAAGCAGTACTTC.

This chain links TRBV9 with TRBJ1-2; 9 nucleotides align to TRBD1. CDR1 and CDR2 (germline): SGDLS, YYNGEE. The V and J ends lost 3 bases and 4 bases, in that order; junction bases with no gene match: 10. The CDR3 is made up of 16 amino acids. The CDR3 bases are TGTGCCAGCAGCGGTGGGACAGGGCGTTTTCGCTATGGCTACACCTTC. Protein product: CASSGGTGRFRYGYTF.

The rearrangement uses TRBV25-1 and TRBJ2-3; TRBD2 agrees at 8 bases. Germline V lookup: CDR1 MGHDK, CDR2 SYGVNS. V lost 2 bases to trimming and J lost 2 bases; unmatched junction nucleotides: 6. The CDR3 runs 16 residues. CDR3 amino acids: CASSEAKRGTTDTQYF. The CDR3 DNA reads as TGTGCCAGCAGTGAAGCTAAGCGGGGGACCACAGATACGCAGTATTTT.

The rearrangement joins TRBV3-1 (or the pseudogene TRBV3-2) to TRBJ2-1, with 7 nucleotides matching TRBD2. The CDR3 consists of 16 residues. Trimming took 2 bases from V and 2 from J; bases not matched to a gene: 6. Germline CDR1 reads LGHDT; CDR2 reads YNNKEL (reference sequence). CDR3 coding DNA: TGTGCCAGCAGCCAAACCCCGGGAGGCGCCTACAATGAGCAGTTCTTC. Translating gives CASSQTPGGAYNEQFF.